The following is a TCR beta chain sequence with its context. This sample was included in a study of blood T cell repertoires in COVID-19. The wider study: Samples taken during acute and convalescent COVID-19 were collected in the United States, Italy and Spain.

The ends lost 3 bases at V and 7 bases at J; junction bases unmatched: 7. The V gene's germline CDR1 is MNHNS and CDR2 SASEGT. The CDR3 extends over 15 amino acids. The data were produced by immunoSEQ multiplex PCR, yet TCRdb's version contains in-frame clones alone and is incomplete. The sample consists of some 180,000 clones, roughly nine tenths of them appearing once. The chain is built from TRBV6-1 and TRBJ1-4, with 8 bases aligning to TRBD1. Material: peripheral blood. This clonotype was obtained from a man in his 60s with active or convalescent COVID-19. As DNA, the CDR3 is TGTGCCAGCAGTGACCCGGACAGGGTTGGTGAAAAACTGTTTTTT. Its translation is CASSDPDRVGEKLFF.